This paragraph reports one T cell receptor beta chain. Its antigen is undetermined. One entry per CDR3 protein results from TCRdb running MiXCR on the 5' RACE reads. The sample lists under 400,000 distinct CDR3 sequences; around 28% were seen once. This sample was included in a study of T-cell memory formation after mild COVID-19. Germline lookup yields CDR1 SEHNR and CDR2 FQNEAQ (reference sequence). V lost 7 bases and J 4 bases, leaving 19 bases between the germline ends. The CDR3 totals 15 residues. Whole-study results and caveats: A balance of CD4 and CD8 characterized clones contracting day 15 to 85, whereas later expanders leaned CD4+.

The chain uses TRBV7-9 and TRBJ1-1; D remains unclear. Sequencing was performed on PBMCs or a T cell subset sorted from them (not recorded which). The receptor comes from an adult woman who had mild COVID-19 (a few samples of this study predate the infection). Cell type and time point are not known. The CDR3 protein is CASNPSTGLFTEAFF. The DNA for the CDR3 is TGTGCCAGCAACCCATCCACCGGACTGTTCACTGAAGCTTTCTTT.